One and the same sample provided the 8 T cell receptor beta chains below, sequenced in a study of T cell responses to AZD1222 COVID-19 vaccine. TCRdb keeps only in-frame clones here, not all; method: immunoSEQ multiplex PCR. The sample records more than 75,000 clones, about four fifths being singletons. This specimen was peripheral blood, taken 28 days after the second AZD1222 dose. The receptors derive from an adult who received the AZD1222 COVID-19 vaccine.

The J gene is TRBJ1-2, the V gene TRBV28; the D gene is possibly TRBD1 (5 bases). The CDR3 is 14 amino acids. Germline V CDR1 and CDR2: MDHEN, SYDVKM. V was clipped by 7 bases and J by 0 bases, with 12 bases between them. The CDR3 DNA is TGTGCCAGCAAACAGGAGCCCACTAACTATGGCTACACCTTC. Translating it yields CASKQEPTNYGYTF.

The rearrangement uses TRBV5-6 and TRBJ1-1, with 8 bases matching TRBD1. The CDR3 is made up of 13 amino acids. Looked up from germline, CDR1 is SGHDT and CDR2 is YYEEEE. With 3 bases clipped from V and 8 bases from J, the junction kept 6 bases outside the gene matches. The CDR3, as DNA: TGTGCCAGCAGCTCCAGGGGGCTGAGGGAAGCTTTCTTT. This encodes CASSSRGLREAFF.

V is TRBV18 and J is TRBJ2-7, with D hard to call. Germline loops: CDR1 KGHSH, CDR2 LQKENI. Trimming removed 3 bases from V and 3 bases from J, with 15 bases in between. The CDR3 runs to 15 residues. CDR3 region: CASSPGRVLDYEQYF. In nucleotides, the CDR3 is TGTGCCAGCTCACCCGGACGAGTATTAGACTACGAGCAGTACTTC.

This rearrangement joins TRBV27 to TRBJ1-5; D gene unclear. The CDR3 is 14 residues long. The germline V gene has CDR1 MNHEY and CDR2 SMNVEV (reference sequence). Trimming took off 5 bases at V and 2 bases at J, with 10 bases between the two ends. CDR3 loop: CASSIRPGNQPQHF. The DNA of the CDR3 is TGTGCCAGCAGTATACGTCCAGGCAATCAGCCCCAGCATTTT.

This clone showed up just a few times. The chain employs TRBV7-2 and TRBJ2-3; TRBD2 agrees at 9 bases. This CDR3 is 19 amino acids long. Unmatched junction bases numbered 18, after V lost 5 bases and J lost 3 bases. Per germline, CDR1 SGHTA and CDR2 FQGNSA. CDR3 DNA: TGTGCCAGCAGCGCCCCACTAGCGGGTCAACCCCTCCGAACAGATACGCAGTATTTT. Protein: CASSAPLAGQPLRTDTQYF.

J is TRBJ2-6 and V is TRBV2; no clear D. CDR1 and CDR2 from the germline V gene are SNHLY and FYNNEI. V was clipped by 6 bases and J by 1 base, with 13 bases between them. The CDR3 consists of 16 residues. CDR3 DNA sequence: TGTGCCAGCAGGTCCCTGCGTGGTTCTGGGGCCAACGTCCTGACTTTC. Amino acid sequence: CASRSLRGSGANVLTF.

V is TRBV5-1 and J is TRBJ2-2; D is unclear. The CDR3 has 12 amino acids. Per the germline V gene, CDR1 is SGHRS and CDR2 is YFSETQ. V lost 5 bases and J lost 4, with 6 bases in between. Written as DNA, the CDR3 is TGCGCCAGCAGGATTGCCACCGGGGAGCTGTTTTTT. This translates into CASRIATGELFF.

The chain carries TRBV19 and TRBJ1-5; D possibly corresponds to TRBD1 (5 bases). CDR1 LNHDA and CDR2 SQIVND come from the germline V gene (reference sequence). V was clipped by 8 bases and J by 7 bases, with 9 bases between them. CDR3 length: 11 residues. CDR3 loop: CASGGEQPQHF. The CDR3 DNA reads as TGTGCCAGTGGGGGGGAACAGCCCCAGCATTTT.